This T cell receptor beta chain was profiled in a study of shared clonotypes between healthy human individuals. Study details: The study enrolled a couple of women and a few men aged 18 to 49.

As regards this clone: The antigen remains unidentified.

Study-wide results and caveats: Relative to memory subsets, naive subsets generally showed larger estimated richness. It was observed that approximately 5% of naive CD4 clonotypes were shared across several donors.

CDR1 and CDR2 (germline): LNHDA, SQIVND (reference sequence). Deletions cut 3 bases from V and 1 base from J, with 3 bases between. The CDR3 sequence is 12 residues long. Assay runs were performed at deep level. Sequencing was performed with immunoSEQ multiplex PCR; in TCRdb, only in-frame clones are kept and a portion is missing. The sample comprises approximately 1.1 million clones, about four fifths of which are singletons, and about 0.52% rests with the top ten. The J gene is TRBJ1-2, the V gene TRBV19; D not certain. The receptor comes from a man younger than 30 in good health. Some clones in this sample may be carry-over from other donors' samples. The specimen was memory CD4+ T cells from PBMCs. Noted subset: CD45RA-negative fraction. The CDR3 loop is CASSIDNYGYTF. The CDR3 DNA sequence: TGTGCCAGTAGTATTGATAACTATGGCTACACCTTC.